One T cell receptor (beta chain) is described in this entry. As yet, its antigen is unknown. Via MiXCR, TCRdb re-called the RT-PCR reads, giving one row per CDR3 protein. The table has fewer than 800,000 distinct CDR3 sequences, around a sixth seen once. This CDR3 has 14 residues. Losses at the gene ends were 7 bases for V and 3 bases for J; bases not matched to a gene: 4. These data come from a study of response to subunit inactivated influenza vaccine. Study-level findings and limits: The authors put forward the suggestion that each seasonal influenza vaccination may bring in only a limited number of new T cells.

The chain is built from TRBV12-3 or TRBV12-4 and TRBJ2-2, with 8 positions matching TRBD2. The sample consisted of PBMCs from blood, taken 11 to 12 days after vaccination. This TCR was sampled from a man aged 50 to 60 who received an inactivated influenza vaccine. This chain's CDR3 is CASKDSGDTGELFF. Here the CDR3 DNA reads TGTGCCAGCAAGGATAGCGGGGACACCGGGGAGCTGTTTTTT.